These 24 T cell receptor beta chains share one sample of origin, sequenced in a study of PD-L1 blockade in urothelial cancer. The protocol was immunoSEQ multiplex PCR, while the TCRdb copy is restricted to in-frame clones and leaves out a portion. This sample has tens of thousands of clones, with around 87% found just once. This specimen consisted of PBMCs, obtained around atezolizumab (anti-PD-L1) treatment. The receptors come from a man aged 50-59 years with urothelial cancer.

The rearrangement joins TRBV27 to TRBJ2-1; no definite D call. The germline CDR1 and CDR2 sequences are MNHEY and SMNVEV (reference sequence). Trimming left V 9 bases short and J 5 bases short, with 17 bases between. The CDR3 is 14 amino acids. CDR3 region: CASNPRGPHNEQFF. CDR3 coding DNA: TGTGCCAGTAACCCCCGCGGCCCCCACAATGAGCAGTTCTTC.

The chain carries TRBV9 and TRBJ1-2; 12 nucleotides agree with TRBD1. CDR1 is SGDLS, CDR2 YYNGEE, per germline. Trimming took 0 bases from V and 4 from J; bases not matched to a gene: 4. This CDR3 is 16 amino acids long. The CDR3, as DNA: TGTGCCAGCAGCGTAGAGGGGACAGGGGGCCTCTATGGCTACACCTTC. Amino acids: CASSVEGTGGLYGYTF. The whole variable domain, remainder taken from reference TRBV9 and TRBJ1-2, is DSGVTQTPKHLITATGQRVTLRCSPRSGDLSVYWYQQSLDQGLQFLIQYYNGEERAKGNILERFSAQQFPDLHSELNLSSLELGDSALYFCASSVEGTGGLYGYTFGSGTRLTVV.

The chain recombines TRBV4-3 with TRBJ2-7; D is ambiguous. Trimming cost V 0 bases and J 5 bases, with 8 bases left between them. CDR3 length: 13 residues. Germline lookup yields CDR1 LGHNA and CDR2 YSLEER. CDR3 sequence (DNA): TGCGCCAGCAGCCAAGATTTTCGGGACGAGCAGTACTTC. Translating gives CASSQDFRDEQYF.

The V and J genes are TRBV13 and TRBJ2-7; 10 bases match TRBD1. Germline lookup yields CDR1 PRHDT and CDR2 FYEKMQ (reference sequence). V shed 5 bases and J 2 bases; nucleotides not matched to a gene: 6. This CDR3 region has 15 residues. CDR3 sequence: CASSQDRGIPYEQYF. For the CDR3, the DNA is TGTGCCAGCAGCCAGGACAGGGGGATTCCCTACGAGCAGTACTTC.

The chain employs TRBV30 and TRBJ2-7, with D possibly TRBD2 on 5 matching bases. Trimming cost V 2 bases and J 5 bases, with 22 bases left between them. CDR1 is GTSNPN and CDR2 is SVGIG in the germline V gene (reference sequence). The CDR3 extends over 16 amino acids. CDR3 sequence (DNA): TGTGCCTGGAGTCAATTTATAAGCGGTTCCGAAAACGAGCAGTACTTC. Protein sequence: CAWSQFISGSENEQYF.

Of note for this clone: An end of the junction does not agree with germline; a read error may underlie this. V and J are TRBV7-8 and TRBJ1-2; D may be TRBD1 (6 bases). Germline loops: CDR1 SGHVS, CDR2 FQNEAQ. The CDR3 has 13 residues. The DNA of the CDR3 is TGTGCCGGCAGCTTTGGGGGCTGGTATGGCTACACCTTC. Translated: CAGSFGGWYGYTF.

In DNA form, the CDR3 reads TGTGCCAGTAGTACTCCAAGGGGGCGAGGTGAAAAACTGTTTTTT. This codes for CASSTPRGRGEKLFF. This sequence joins TRBV19 and TRBJ1-4, with TRBD1 matching 7 bases. Germline V lookup: CDR1 LNHDA, CDR2 SQIVND (reference sequence). This CDR3 has 15 amino acids. The J segment lost 7 bases and the V segment lost 4 bases, leaving 9 bases of the junction unmatched.

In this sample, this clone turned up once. The CDR3 DNA reads as TGTGCCAGCAGACTACAGAACACTGAAGCTTTCTTT. Translating gives CASRLQNTEAFF. The V gene is TRBV6-6, the J gene TRBJ1-1; D gene uncertain. V gave up 6 bases and J gave up 1 base, with 6 bases separating them. CDR3 length equals 12 residues. Germline values: CDR1 MNHNY, CDR2 SVGAGI (reference sequence).

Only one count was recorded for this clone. The CDR3 is CASSQDRGNSPLHF. CDR3 DNA sequence: TGTGCCAGCTCACAGGACAGGGGCAATTCACCCCTCCACTTT. The V call is TRBV18, the J call TRBJ1-6, with 9 bases fitting TRBD1. Germline V lookup: CDR1 KGHSH, CDR2 LQKENI. The V and J ends lost 4 bases and 7 bases, in that order; junction bases with no gene match: 2. CDR3 length equals 14 residues. Supplemented by reference TRBV18 and TRBJ1-6, the full variable domain reads NAGVMQNPRHLVRRRGQEARLRCSPMKGHSHVYWYRQLPEEGLKFMVYLQKENIIDESGMPKERFSAEFPKEGPSILRIQQVVRGDSAAYFCASSQDRGNSPLHFGNGTRLTVT.

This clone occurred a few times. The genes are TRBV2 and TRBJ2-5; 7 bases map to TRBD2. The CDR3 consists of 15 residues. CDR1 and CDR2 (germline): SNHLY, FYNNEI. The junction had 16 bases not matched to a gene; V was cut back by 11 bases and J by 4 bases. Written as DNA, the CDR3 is TGTGCCGGGCGGGGAGCGGGGACCGTTGGAGAGACCCAGTACTTC. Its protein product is CAGRGAGTVGETQYF.

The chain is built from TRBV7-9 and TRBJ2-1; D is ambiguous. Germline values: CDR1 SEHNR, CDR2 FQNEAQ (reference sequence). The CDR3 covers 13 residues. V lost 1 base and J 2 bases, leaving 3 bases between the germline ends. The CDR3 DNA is TGTGCCAGCAGCTTAGACACCTACAATGAGCAGTTCTTC. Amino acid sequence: CASSLDTYNEQFF.

CDR3 coding DNA: TGTGCCAGCACCCCGTCACGGGGCTCCTACGAGCAGTACTTC. The encoded protein is CASTPSRGSYEQYF. This chain links TRBV7-2 with TRBJ2-7; a possible D gene is TRBD2 (5 bases). The germline V gene has CDR1 SGHTA and CDR2 FQGNSA. V shed 7 bases and J shed 0 bases, with 13 bases lying between them. The CDR3 loop spans 14 amino acids.

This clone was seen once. Written as DNA, the CDR3 is TGTGCCAGCAGTTCCGGGACAGGGAATCAGCCCCAGCATTTT. Its protein is CASSSGTGNQPQHF. V and J are TRBV28 and TRBJ1-5; TRBD1 aligns across 9 bases. Germline V lookup: CDR1 MDHEN, CDR2 SYDVKM. There are 14 residues in the CDR3. V was pared by 4 bases and J by 4 bases, with 2 bases of the junction left unmatched.

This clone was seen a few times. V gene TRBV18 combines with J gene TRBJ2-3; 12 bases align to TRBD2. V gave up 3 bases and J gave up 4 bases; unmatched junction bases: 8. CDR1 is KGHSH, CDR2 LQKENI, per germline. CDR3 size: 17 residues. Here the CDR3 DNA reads TGTGCCAGCTCACCGGCGACTAGCGGGAGTACTGCAGATACGCAGTATTTT. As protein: CASSPATSGSTADTQYF. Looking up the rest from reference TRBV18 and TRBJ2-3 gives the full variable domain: NAGVMQNPRHLVRRRGQEARLRCSPMKGHSHVYWYRQLPEEGLKFMVYLQKENIIDESGMPKERFSAEFPKEGPSILRIQQVVRGDSAAYFCASSPATSGSTADTQYFGPGTRLTVL.

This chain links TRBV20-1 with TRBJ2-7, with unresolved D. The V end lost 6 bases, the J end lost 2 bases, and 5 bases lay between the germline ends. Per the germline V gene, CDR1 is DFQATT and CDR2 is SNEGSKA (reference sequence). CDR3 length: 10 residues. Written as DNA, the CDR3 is TGCAGTGCGGCTCCCTACGAGCAGTACTTC. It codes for CSAAPYEQYF.

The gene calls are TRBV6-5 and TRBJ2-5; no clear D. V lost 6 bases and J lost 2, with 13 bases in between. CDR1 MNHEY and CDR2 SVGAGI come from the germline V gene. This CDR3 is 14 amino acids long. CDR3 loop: CASSRPAMQETQYF. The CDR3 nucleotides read TGTGCCAGCAGCCGGCCAGCGATGCAAGAGACCCAGTACTTC.

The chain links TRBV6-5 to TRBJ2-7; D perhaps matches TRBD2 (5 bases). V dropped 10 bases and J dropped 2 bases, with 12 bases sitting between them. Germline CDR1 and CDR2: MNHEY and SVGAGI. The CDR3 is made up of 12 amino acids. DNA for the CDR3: TGTGCCACTACGACGGGGACCTACGAGCAGTACTTC. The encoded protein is CATTTGTYEQYF.

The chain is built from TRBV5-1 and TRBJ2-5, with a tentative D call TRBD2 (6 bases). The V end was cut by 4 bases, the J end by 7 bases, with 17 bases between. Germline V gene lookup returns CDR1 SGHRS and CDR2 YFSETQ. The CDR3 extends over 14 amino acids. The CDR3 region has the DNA TGCGCCAGCAGCCCCGGATGGCGGGGAGGGACCCAGTACTTC. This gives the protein CASSPGWRGGTQYF.

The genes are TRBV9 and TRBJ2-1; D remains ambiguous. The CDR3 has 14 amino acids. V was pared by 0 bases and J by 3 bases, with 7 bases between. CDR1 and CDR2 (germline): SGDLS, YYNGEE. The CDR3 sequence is CASSVGVDYNEQFF. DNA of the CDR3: TGTGCCAGCAGCGTAGGAGTCGACTACAATGAGCAGTTCTTC.

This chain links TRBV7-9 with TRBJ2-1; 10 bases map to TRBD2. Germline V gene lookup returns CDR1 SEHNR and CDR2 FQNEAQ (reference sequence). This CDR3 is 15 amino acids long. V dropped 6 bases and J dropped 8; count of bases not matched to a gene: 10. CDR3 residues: CASRVLGLAWDEQFF. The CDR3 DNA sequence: TGTGCCAGCAGGGTATTGGGACTAGCGTGGGATGAGCAGTTCTTC.

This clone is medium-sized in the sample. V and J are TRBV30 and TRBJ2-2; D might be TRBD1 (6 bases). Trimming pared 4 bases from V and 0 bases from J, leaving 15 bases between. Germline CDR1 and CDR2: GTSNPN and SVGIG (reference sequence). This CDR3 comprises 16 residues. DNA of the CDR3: TGTGCCTGGATCAAAGAGGGGACACCGAACACCGGGGAGCTGTTTTTT. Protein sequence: CAWIKEGTPNTGELFF.

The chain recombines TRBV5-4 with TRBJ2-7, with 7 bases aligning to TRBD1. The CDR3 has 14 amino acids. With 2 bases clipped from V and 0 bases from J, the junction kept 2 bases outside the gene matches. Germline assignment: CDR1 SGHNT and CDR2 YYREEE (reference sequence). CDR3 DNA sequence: TGTGCCAGCAGCTTTGACAGGGCCTCCTACGAGCAGTACTTC. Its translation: CASSFDRASYEQYF.

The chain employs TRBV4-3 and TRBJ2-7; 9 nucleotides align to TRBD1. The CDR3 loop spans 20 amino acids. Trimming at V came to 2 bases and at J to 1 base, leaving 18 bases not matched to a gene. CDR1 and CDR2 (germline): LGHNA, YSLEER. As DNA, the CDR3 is TGCGCCAGCAGCCAACCAACAGGGGGCTGGGTCCAGGGGGGGTCCTACGAGCAGTACTTC. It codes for CASSQPTGGWVQGGSYEQYF.

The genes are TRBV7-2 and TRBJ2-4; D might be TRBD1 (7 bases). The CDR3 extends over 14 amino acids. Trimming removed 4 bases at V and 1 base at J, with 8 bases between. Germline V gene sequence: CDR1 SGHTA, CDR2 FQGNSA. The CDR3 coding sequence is TGTGCCAGCAGCTCAGGGGGGGCCAAAAACATTCAGTACTTC. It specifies CASSSGGAKNIQYF.